A single sample is the source of the 22 T cell receptor beta chains below, sequenced in a study of T cells in localized non-small cell lung cancer (dated by TCRdb to the early 2020s). The library relied on the immunoSEQ multiplex PCR assay. TCRdb stores this immuneACCESS table with in-frame sequences only. Part of the clones is absent; in the studies checked, under half of the shortfall reflects unresolved V genes, and no reason is known for the rest. The sample table lists 15,000 to 20,000 clones, around nine tenths of them with a count of one. 27% of the sample is taken by the ten largest. This material consisted of peripheral blood, taken before any cancer treatment. The source is a female donor of 60 years or more with stage III squamous cell lung carcinoma.

V usage is TRBV5-1 and J usage is TRBJ2-2, with D tentatively TRBD2 (6 bases). CDR1 SGHRS and CDR2 YFSETQ come from the germline V gene. The V and J ends lost 2 bases and 6 bases respectively, with 11 bases between them. CDR3 length: 14 residues. The CDR3: CASSLTSPSGELFF. The CDR3 DNA is TGCGCCAGCAGCTTAACTAGCCCCTCCGGGGAGCTGTTTTTT.

The chain combines TRBV6-5 with TRBJ1-4; D is perhaps TRBD1 (5 bases). Germline V CDR1 and CDR2: MNHEY, SVGAGI. Between the trimmed V and J ends, which lost 2 bases and 2 bases, there was a span of 12 bases. The CDR3 totals 16 residues. The CDR3 protein is CASSYTGVGTNEKLFF. CDR3 coding DNA: TGTGCCAGCAGTTACACGGGGGTTGGGACTAATGAAAAACTGTTTTTT.

This rearrangement joins TRBV30 to TRBJ1-3; D is unclear. Per the germline V gene, CDR1 is GTSNPN and CDR2 is SVGIG (reference sequence). The V gene lost 3 bases and the J gene lost 0 bases, with 9 bases spanning the gap. This CDR3 contains 14 residues. The CDR3 loop is CAWSLVVSGNTIYF. The CDR3 coding sequence is TGTGCCTGGAGCCTAGTCGTCTCTGGAAACACCATATATTTT.

V usage is TRBV6-5 and J usage is TRBJ2-2; D gene ambiguous. This CDR3 is 13 amino acids long. CDR1 and CDR2 (germline): MNHEY, SVGAGI. CDR3 protein: CATRPANTGELFF. The CDR3 DNA is TGTGCAACCCGACCTGCTAACACCGGGGAGCTGTTTTTT.

The chain joins TRBV28 to TRBJ2-7; weak D call: TRBD2 (6 bases). The CDR3 extends over 15 amino acids. V lost 6 bases, J lost 3 bases, and 18 bases lay in between. Germline CDR1 reads MDHEN; CDR2 reads SYDVKM. CDR3 amino acids: CASREGQHWDYEQYF. The CDR3 DNA is TGTGCCAGCAGGGAGGGCCAGCATTGGGACTACGAGCAGTACTTC.

This chain joins TRBV10-3 and TRBJ2-1; TRBD2 matches at 11 bases. Trimming removed 6 bases from V and 5 bases from J; junction bases left unmatched: 9. The length of the CDR3 is 16 residues. Germline values: CDR1 ENHRY, CDR2 SYGVKD. CDR3 sequence: CAISERGLAADNEQFF. Written as DNA, the CDR3 is TGTGCCATCAGCGAGCGGGGACTAGCGGCCGACAATGAGCAGTTCTTC.

J is TRBJ2-7 and V is TRBV28, with 7 bases that match TRBD2. The V gene end was trimmed by 10 bases and the J gene end by 4 bases; junction bases not matched to a gene: 4. Germline-derived CDR1 and CDR2 are MDHEN and SYDVKM. The CDR3 consists of 11 residues. The CDR3 coding sequence is TGTGCCATTGGGAGGGTATACGAGCAGTACTTC. As protein: CAIGRVYEQYF.

V is TRBV5-1 and J is TRBJ2-1; 7 nucleotides match TRBD1. Germline CDR1 reads SGHRS; CDR2 reads YFSETQ. J was trimmed by 9 bases and V by 4 bases; bases with no gene match: 13. CDR3 size: 15 residues. Written as DNA, the CDR3 is TGCGCCAGCAGCCTTAGACAGGGAAAGGATACTGAGCAGTTCTTC. It encodes CASSLRQGKDTEQFF.

This clone was seen once. J is TRBJ1-4 and V is TRBV6-1; the D gene is possibly TRBD1 (5 bases). V shed 2 bases and J shed 16 bases, with 11 bases lying between them. The CDR3 runs 11 residues. In germline, CDR1 is MNHNS, CDR2 SASEGT. The CDR3 is CASSETAGPFF. In DNA, the CDR3 is TGTGCCAGCAGTGAAACGGCGGGGCCGTTTTTT.

CDR3 coding DNA: TGTGCCAGCACCGGACTAGCGGGGGCTCAAGAGACCCAGTACTTC. This sequence encodes CASTGLAGAQETQYF. The rearrangement uses TRBV5-6 and TRBJ2-5; 13 bases are a match to TRBD2. V dropped 6 bases and J dropped 2; count of bases not matched to a gene: 4. This CDR3 spans 15 amino acids. The germline CDR1 and CDR2 sequences are SGHDT and YYEEEE.

The V call is TRBV27, the J call TRBJ2-5; D might be TRBD2 (5 bases). Germline-derived CDR1 and CDR2 are MNHEY and SMNVEV (reference sequence). This CDR3 spans 14 amino acids. Trimming shortened V by 4 bases and J by 7 bases, and 16 bases separated the two germline ends. The CDR3 DNA sequence: TGTGCCAGCAGTTCCTCCCCGTGGAGCGGGACCCAGTACTTC. This translates into CASSSSPWSGTQYF.

Notes on this clone: One end of the junction varies from germline; a read error may be responsible. The same CDR3 arises from other DNA sequences in this sample as well. The rearrangement uses TRBV18 and TRBJ2-2; D perhaps matches TRBD2 (6 bases). Germline V gene data show CDR1 as KGHSH and CDR2 as LQKENI. CDR3 length: 16 residues. The CDR3 reads CASSPGPSENTGELFF. CDR3 DNA sequence: TGTGCCAGCTCACCAGGGCCTAGCGAGAACACCGGGGAGTTGTTTTTT.

The V gene is TRBV7-6, the J gene TRBJ1-6; TRBD1 matches at 10 bases. The CDR3 loop spans 16 amino acids. Germline-derived CDR1 and CDR2 are SGHVS and FNYEAQ. V shed 2 bases and J 9 bases; nucleotides not matched to a gene: 7. CDR3 nucleotide sequence: TGTGCCAGCAGCTTATACAGGGACAGGGGAAGTTCACCCCTCCACTTT. This gives the protein CASSLYRDRGSSPLHF.

The gene calls are TRBV28 and TRBJ2-5, with 9 bases matching TRBD2. With V trimmed by 5 bases and J by 0 bases, 7 bases remained unmatched. This CDR3 is 16 amino acids long. CDR1 MDHEN and CDR2 SYDVKM come from the germline V gene. CDR3 nucleotide sequence: TGTGCCAGCAGTCGAGGTCTAGCGGGGTACCAAGAGACCCAGTACTTC. Its translation is CASSRGLAGYQETQYF.

This chain joins TRBV10-3 and TRBJ2-1; D may be TRBD1 (7 bases). The germline V gene encodes CDR1 ENHRY and CDR2 SYGVKD. There are 18 residues in the CDR3. V was trimmed by 4 bases and J by 4 bases, leaving 23 bases between them. CDR3 sequence: CAISVNRGGGGSYNEQFF. For the CDR3, the DNA is TGTGCCATCAGTGTCAACCGAGGAGGGGGCGGCTCATACAATGAGCAGTTCTTC.

The chain joins TRBV5-6 to TRBJ2-1; no firm D call. This CDR3 contains 12 residues. Deletions cut 1 base from V and 8 bases from J, with 7 bases between. CDR1 is SGHDT and CDR2 is YYEEEE in the germline V gene. The CDR3 DNA is TGTGCCAGCAGCTTGATTTTGGATGAGCAGTTCTTC. This encodes CASSLILDEQFF. Full variable domain (remainder filled in from reference TRBV5-6 and TRBJ2-1): DAGVTQSPTHLIKTRGQQVTLRCSPKSGHDTVSWYQQALGQGPQFIFQYYEEEERQRGNFPDRFSGHQFPNYSSELNVNALLLGDSALYLCASSLILDEQFFGPGTRLTVL.

The chain recombines TRBV27 with TRBJ2-5; a possible D gene is TRBD2 (5 bases). Trimming shortened V by 5 bases and J by 2 bases, and 21 bases separated the two germline ends. Germline V gene sequence: CDR1 MNHEY, CDR2 SMNVEV (reference sequence). There are 17 residues in the CDR3. The CDR3 nucleotides read TGTGCCAGCAGTCCACGGACCCGGACTTCTCTTCAAGAGACCCAGTACTTC. Translation: CASSPRTRTSLQETQYF.

The V call is TRBV5-6, the J call TRBJ1-2, with D uncertain. CDR3 length: 12 amino acids. Trimming removed 0 bases at V and 7 bases at J, with 7 bases between. Germline V gene data show CDR1 as SGHDT and CDR2 as YYEEEE. CDR3 region: CASSLVGSGYTF. Here the CDR3 DNA reads TGTGCCAGCAGCTTGGTGGGGTCTGGCTACACCTTC.

This clone was observed a single time. The V and J genes are TRBV7-2 and TRBJ1-4; D is ambiguous. The CDR3 is 15 amino acids. Germline V gives CDR1 SGHTA, CDR2 FQGNSA. Between the trimmed V and J ends, which lost 4 bases and 3 bases, there was a span of 12 bases. For the CDR3, the DNA is TGTGCCAGCAGCTCCGACCGAGCCGCTAATGAAAAACTGTTTTTT. Encoded protein: CASSSDRAANEKLFF.

The rearrangement joins TRBV20-1 to TRBJ2-7; possibly TRBD2 for D (5 bases). The germline V and J ends were trimmed by 7 bases and 4 bases, with 11 bases remaining between them. Looked up from germline, CDR1 is DFQATT and CDR2 is SNEGSKA (reference sequence). This CDR3 contains 11 residues. CDR3 amino acids: CSVPLEYEQYF. The CDR3 DNA reads TGCAGTGTCCCACTAGAATACGAGCAGTACTTC.

The CDR3 bases are TGTGCCTCTGACAACGGGAATTCACCCCTCCACTTT. Its translation is CASDNGNSPLHF. The V and J genes are TRBV30 and TRBJ1-6; D remains unclear. CDR1 and CDR2 (germline): GTSNPN, SVGIG (reference sequence). Trimming removed 7 bases at V and 7 bases at J, with 11 bases between. This CDR3 is 12 amino acids long.

The rearrangement joins TRBV5-4 to TRBJ2-7; 8 bases map to TRBD2. CDR1 is SGHNT and CDR2 is YYREEE in the germline V gene (reference sequence). The CDR3 is 15 residues long. The ends lost 1 base at V and 4 bases at J; junction bases unmatched: 7. The CDR3 region is CASSLYGGGFYEQYF. CDR3 bases: TGTGCCAGCAGCTTGTACGGGGGGGGATTTTACGAGCAGTACTTC.